This T cell receptor (beta chain) originates from a study of blood T cell repertoires in COVID-19. As for the study in general: From the United States, Italy and Spain came samples of acute and convalescent COVID-19. Sources were T cells, B-cell-depleted T cells, or PBMCs; the material itself was cDNA or gDNA.

Methods used by the authors: Amplifying reference gene primers gave estimates of nucleated cell counts. The data were produced by immunoSEQ multiplex PCR, yet TCRdb's version contains in-frame clones alone and is incomplete. V, J and clone size were drawn from that table, and D and trimming were deduced from the DNA. Of tens of thousands of clones listed, approximately 80% are singletons. This CDR3 spans 16 amino acids. Trimming at V came to 5 bases and at J to 5 bases, leaving 6 bases not matched to a gene. In germline, CDR1 is SEHNR, CDR2 FQNEAQ (reference sequence). Sequences were obtained from peripheral blood. This chain connects TRBV7-9 to TRBJ1-6; 10 nucleotides align to TRBD1. The clonotype originates from a man in his 60s with acute or convalescent COVID-19. CDR3 DNA: TGTGCCAGCAGCCTCAGGACAGGGGGACATAATTCACCCCTCCACTTT. Protein product: CASSLRTGGHNSPLHF.